These T cell receptor beta chains were read from a single sample in a study of response to subunit inactivated influenza vaccine. Each CDR3 protein is one row after TCRdb ran MiXCR on the RT-PCR reads. Here the sample spans approximately 730,000 distinct CDR3 sequences, about 15% being singletons. This specimen was PBMCs from blood, taken approximately 15 days before vaccination. Every receptor here comes from a man between 50 and 59 years old who received an inactivated influenza vaccine. Both conserved end residues are part of each CDR3. Fields, in order: J gene, D gene, clone size, V gene, CDR3 DNA, CDR3 protein. The D gene is left open where the match is weak. Part of the rows lack a size; the others show once, few, many or a class for expanded clones.

J gene: TRBJ2-1; D gene: TRBD2; clone size: few; V gene: TRBV10-3; CDR3 DNA: TGTGCCATCAGACTGGGACTAGCAGTGGACAATGAGCAGTTCTTC; CDR3 protein: CAIRLGLAVDNEQFF
J gene: TRBJ1-2; D gene: .; clone size: few; V gene: TRBV20-1; CDR3 DNA: TGCAGTGCTAGAGACACAGGGTTTGATGGCTACACCTTC; CDR3 protein: CSARDTGFDGYTF
J gene: TRBJ2-7; D gene: TRBD2; clone size: many; V gene: TRBV29-1; CDR3 DNA: TGCAGCGTTGAACGGCGGTCTAGCGGGAACTCCTACGAGCAGTACTTC; CDR3 protein: CSVERRSSGNSYEQYF
J gene: TRBJ2-2; D gene: TRBD2; clone size: .; V gene: TRBV25-1; CDR3 DNA: TGTGCCAGCAGTGTATCTGCGGGAGGGGGCACCGGGGAGCTGTTTTTT; CDR3 protein: CASSVSAGGGTGELFF
J gene: TRBJ1-2; D gene: TRBD1; clone size: few; V gene: TRBV5-6; CDR3 DNA: TGTGCCAGCAGCCAGACAGGGGATTCTGGCTATGGCTACACCTTC; CDR3 protein: CASSQTGDSGYGYTF
J gene: TRBJ2-6; D gene: .; clone size: many; V gene: TRBV4-3; CDR3 DNA: TGCGCCAGCAGCCAAGAACCAGCCTCTGGGGCCAACGTCCTGACTTTC; CDR3 protein: CASSQEPASGANVLTF
J gene: TRBJ2-1; D gene: TRBD2; clone size: .; V gene: TRBV12-3/TRBV12-4; CDR3 DNA: TGTGCCAGCACCCCGGGACTAGCGGGTTCCAATGAGCAGTTCTTC; CDR3 protein: CASTPGLAGSNEQFF
J gene: TRBJ2-5; D gene: .; clone size: few; V gene: TRBV5-6; CDR3 DNA: TGTGCCAGCAGCTTTGATCAGGGTCTGGGTTGGGAGACCCAGTACTTC; CDR3 protein: CASSFDQGLGWETQYF
J gene: TRBJ2-7; D gene: TRBD2; clone size: .; V gene: TRBV20-1; CDR3 DNA: TGCAGTGCCCAGCCCCGCGGGAGGACGGGTTACGAGCAGTACTTC; CDR3 protein: CSAQPRGRTGYEQYF
J gene: TRBJ2-7; D gene: TRBD2; clone size: .; V gene: TRBV28; CDR3 DNA: TGTGCCAGCAGCTCCTCACTAGCGTTGACCTACGAGCAGTACTTC; CDR3 protein: CASSSSLALTYEQYF
J gene: TRBJ2-1; D gene: .; clone size: .; V gene: TRBV12-3/TRBV12-4; CDR3 DNA: TGTGCCAGCAGTTTAGGGACCCCCGGTCAGCAGTTCTTC; CDR3 protein: CASSLGTPGQQFF
J gene: TRBJ2-1; D gene: TRBD2; clone size: few; V gene: TRBV11-2; CDR3 DNA: TGTGCCAGCAGCCCCGGACTAGCGGGCACCATAGTAAGCTCCTACAATGAGCAGTTCTTC; CDR3 protein: CASSPGLAGTIVSSYNEQFF
J gene: TRBJ2-1; D gene: TRBD1; clone size: few; V gene: TRBV7-7; CDR3 DNA: TGTGCTAGCAGCTTATCCGGACAGGGGAGCAGTGAGCAGTTCTTC; CDR3 protein: CASSLSGQGSSEQFF
J gene: TRBJ2-7; D gene: .; clone size: few; V gene: TRBV21-1; CDR3 DNA: TGTGCCAGCAGCAAAGCTGCTAGCGGGACCTCCTACGAGCAGTACTTC; CDR3 protein: CASSKAASGTSYEQYF
J gene: TRBJ2-1; D gene: TRBD2; clone size: many; V gene: TRBV20-1; CDR3 DNA: TGCAGTGCCCCCCCCCAGCGGGGGGTTTATGAGCAGTTCTTC; CDR3 protein: CSAPPQRGVYEQFF
J gene: TRBJ2-3; D gene: TRBD2; clone size: few; V gene: TRBV6-2/TRBV6-3; CDR3 DNA: TGTGCCAGCAGTTACTCCCCTGGGACTAGCGGCACAGATACGCAGTATTTT; CDR3 protein: CASSYSPGTSGTDTQYF
J gene: TRBJ2-7; D gene: .; clone size: few; V gene: TRBV4-1; CDR3 DNA: TGCGCCAGCAGCCAAGATAGGAGCCTCACATACGAGCAGTACTTC; CDR3 protein: CASSQDRSLTYEQYF
J gene: TRBJ2-7; D gene: TRBD2; clone size: .; V gene: TRBV4-3; CDR3 DNA: TGCGCCAGCAGCCAAGATCGGGGACTAGCGGAACGACAGTACTTC; CDR3 protein: CASSQDRGLAERQYF
J gene: TRBJ2-3; D gene: .; clone size: few; V gene: TRBV12-3/TRBV12-4; CDR3 DNA: TGTGCCAGCAGCAAACTTGAATCTAGCACAGATACGCAGTATTTT; CDR3 protein: CASSKLESSTDTQYF
J gene: TRBJ2-1; D gene: .; clone size: .; V gene: TRBV12-3/TRBV12-4; CDR3 DNA: TGTGCCAGCAGCCCTAGGGAGCGGCAAAAATCAGAGCAGTTCTTC; CDR3 protein: CASSPRERQKSEQFF
J gene: TRBJ1-1; D gene: TRBD1; clone size: many; V gene: TRBV6-2/TRBV6-3; CDR3 DNA: TGTGCCAGCAGTTATGGGGGACAGCTAATACTAAAGAACACTGAAGCTTTCTTT; CDR3 protein: CASSYGGQLILKNTEAFF
J gene: TRBJ2-7; D gene: TRBD2; clone size: few; V gene: TRBV5-1; CDR3 DNA: TGCGCCAGCAGCTTGGGCTTAGCGGGAGCCGGGGGGGAGCAGTACTTC; CDR3 protein: CASSLGLAGAGGEQYF
J gene: TRBJ2-7; D gene: TRBD1; clone size: .; V gene: TRBV28; CDR3 DNA: TGTGCCAGCGAGGGACAGAAATCCTACGAGCAGTACTTC; CDR3 protein: CASEGQKSYEQYF
J gene: TRBJ1-5; D gene: .; clone size: many; V gene: TRBV20-1; CDR3 DNA: TGCAGTGCTAGAGATGGGGGGGCCTATAGCAATCAGCCCCAGCATTTT; CDR3 protein: CSARDGGAYSNQPQHF
J gene: TRBJ2-1; D gene: TRBD2; clone size: .; V gene: TRBV20-1; CDR3 DNA: TGCAGTGCTAGTCCTAGCGGGAGTTACGGTGAGCAGTTCTTC; CDR3 protein: CSASPSGSYGEQFF
J gene: TRBJ2-7; D gene: .; clone size: .; V gene: TRBV11-2; CDR3 DNA: TGTGCCAGCAGCTTAGCGTCGGGGCAGCCGATCTACGAGCAGTACTTC; CDR3 protein: CASSLASGQPIYEQYF
J gene: TRBJ2-7; D gene: TRBD1; clone size: few; V gene: TRBV2; CDR3 DNA: TGTGCCAGCAGCGCACTCCGGGACAGGGGTCCCGGAGAGCAGTACTTC; CDR3 protein: CASSALRDRGPGEQYF
J gene: TRBJ1-1; D gene: .; clone size: few; V gene: TRBV4-1; CDR3 DNA: TGCGCCAGCAGCCAAGTTGGGCGTCTGGTTGAAGCTTTCTTT; CDR3 protein: CASSQVGRLVEAFF
J gene: TRBJ2-2; D gene: TRBD1; clone size: .; V gene: TRBV30; CDR3 DNA: TGTGCCTGGAGGTTAACAGGGGTGCTAACCGGGGAGCTGTTTTTT; CDR3 protein: CAWRLTGVLTGELFF
J gene: TRBJ2-2; D gene: .; clone size: few; V gene: TRBV5-1; CDR3 DNA: TGCGCCAGCAGCCTGGGCCGCGCCGGGAACACCGGGGAGCTGTTTTTT; CDR3 protein: CASSLGRAGNTGELFF
J gene: TRBJ2-3; D gene: TRBD1; clone size: .; V gene: TRBV6-2/TRBV6-3; CDR3 DNA: TGTGCCAGCAGTTATGGGACAGGGTTACCAGATACGCAGTATTTT; CDR3 protein: CASSYGTGLPDTQYF
J gene: TRBJ2-7; D gene: .; clone size: few; V gene: TRBV6-2/TRBV6-3; CDR3 DNA: TGTGCCAGCTTGATGACTGAACGCCACGAGCAGTACTTC; CDR3 protein: CASLMTERHEQYF
J gene: TRBJ2-1; D gene: TRBD2; clone size: few; V gene: TRBV10-3; CDR3 DNA: TGTGCCATCAGTGGCATGGGCGGGAGGGCCAATGAGCAGTTCTTC; CDR3 protein: CAISGMGGRANEQFF
J gene: TRBJ2-3; D gene: .; clone size: .; V gene: TRBV4-1; CDR3 DNA: TGCGCCAGCAGCCAAGTTGGTGTTGATACGCAGTATTTT; CDR3 protein: CASSQVGVDTQYF
J gene: TRBJ1-4; D gene: .; clone size: few; V gene: TRBV5-1; CDR3 DNA: TGCGCCAGCAGCCTTGGACGTCCCAATGAAAAACTGTTTTTT; CDR3 protein: CASSLGRPNEKLFF
J gene: TRBJ2-7; D gene: .; clone size: .; V gene: TRBV16; CDR3 DNA: TGTGCCAGCAGCCAATTTTTTATCCAGCGCCGAGCCTACGAGCAGTACTTC; CDR3 protein: CASSQFFIQRRAYEQYF
J gene: TRBJ2-3; D gene: TRBD2; clone size: .; V gene: TRBV12-3/TRBV12-4; CDR3 DNA: TGTGCCTCTAGATTCGCGGGGGGCACAGATACGCAGTATTTT; CDR3 protein: CASRFAGGTDTQYF
J gene: TRBJ2-3; D gene: .; clone size: .; V gene: TRBV20-1; CDR3 DNA: TGCAGTGCTTCCAATGGACGGGATACGCAGTATTTT; CDR3 protein: CSASNGRDTQYF
J gene: TRBJ2-6; D gene: .; clone size: many; V gene: TRBV4-2; CDR3 DNA: TGTGCCAGCAGCCAAAGGGAACTAGCAGACGCTGGGGCCAACGTCCTGACTTTC; CDR3 protein: CASSQRELADAGANVLTF
J gene: TRBJ2-3; D gene: TRBD1; clone size: few; V gene: TRBV2; CDR3 DNA: TGTGCCAGCAGTGAAGCCGGGGACAGGGTAACAGATACGCAGTATTTT; CDR3 protein: CASSEAGDRVTDTQYF
J gene: TRBJ2-3; D gene: TRBD2; clone size: .; V gene: TRBV5-1; CDR3 DNA: TGCGCCAGCAGCCTAGCGGGGGAATATACGCAGTATTTT; CDR3 protein: CASSLAGEYTQYF
J gene: TRBJ1-5; D gene: TRBD1; clone size: few; V gene: TRBV12-3/TRBV12-4; CDR3 DNA: TGTGCCTCGGGGACAGGGGCGATCTATAGCAATCAGCCCCAGCATTTT; CDR3 protein: CASGTGAIYSNQPQHF
J gene: TRBJ2-7; D gene: .; clone size: .; V gene: TRBV5-1; CDR3 DNA: TGCGCCAGCAGCTTTTCCCAGGGGGGATACGAGCAGTACTTC; CDR3 protein: CASSFSQGGYEQYF
J gene: TRBJ2-7; D gene: .; clone size: few; V gene: TRBV27; CDR3 DNA: TGTGCCAGCAGTTTACGACGGCAGGGCTACGAGCAGTACTTC; CDR3 protein: CASSLRRQGYEQYF
J gene: TRBJ2-1; D gene: TRBD2; clone size: .; V gene: TRBV30; CDR3 DNA: TGTGCCTGGAACCGGGACGGGGGGACTGGTGAGCAGTTCTTC; CDR3 protein: CAWNRDGGTGEQFF
J gene: TRBJ1-2; D gene: .; clone size: .; V gene: TRBV10-3; CDR3 DNA: TGTGCCATCAGTGAGTCGGCCAGTTTTAACTATGGCTACACCTTC; CDR3 protein: CAISESASFNYGYTF
J gene: TRBJ2-1; D gene: TRBD2; clone size: few; V gene: TRBV5-1; CDR3 DNA: TGCGCCAGCAGCTTGGCTGCAGCGGGGGAGTACAATGAGCAGTTCTTC; CDR3 protein: CASSLAAAGEYNEQFF
J gene: TRBJ2-1; D gene: TRBD2; clone size: few; V gene: TRBV10-3; CDR3 DNA: TGTGCCATCAGTGACGGGGGGGCTGAGCAGTTCTTC; CDR3 protein: CAISDGGAEQFF
J gene: TRBJ1-3; D gene: .; clone size: .; V gene: TRBV9; CDR3 DNA: TGTGCCAGCAGCGCAGGACAGTACTTCAGCTCTGGAAACACCATATATTTT; CDR3 protein: CASSAGQYFSSGNTIYF
J gene: TRBJ2-1; D gene: .; clone size: .; V gene: TRBV7-9; CDR3 DNA: TGTGCCAGCAGCTTAGCGGGGTCAATAATTGAGCAGTTCTTC; CDR3 protein: CASSLAGSIIEQFF
J gene: TRBJ1-5; D gene: .; clone size: .; V gene: TRBV19; CDR3 DNA: TGTGCCAGTAGTATGGGGCAATGGAATCAGCCCCAGCATTTT; CDR3 protein: CASSMGQWNQPQHF
J gene: TRBJ2-7; D gene: TRBD1; clone size: few; V gene: TRBV12-3/TRBV12-4; CDR3 DNA: TGTGCCAGCAGCCTGGGGACAGGGGTTTTCAACGAGCAGTACTTC; CDR3 protein: CASSLGTGVFNEQYF
J gene: TRBJ2-7; D gene: .; clone size: few; V gene: TRBV20-1; CDR3 DNA: TGCAGTGCTAGAGGGGAAGGGGGGGGGTCCTACGAGCAGTACTTC; CDR3 protein: CSARGEGGGSYEQYF
J gene: TRBJ2-2; D gene: .; clone size: .; V gene: TRBV7-2; CDR3 DNA: TGTGCCAGCAGCAACCGGGACGCGGGCACCGGGGAGCTGTTTTTT; CDR3 protein: CASSNRDAGTGELFF